One and the same sample provided the 27 T cell receptor beta chains below, sequenced in a study of blood T cell repertoires in COVID-19. The method was immunoSEQ multiplex PCR; TCRdb's version includes in-frame clones alone and lacks a portion of them. The data contain 150,000 to 200,000 clones, about 85% of them singletons. Sequencing used PBMCs or T cells enriched from blood (not recorded which). The receptors originated from a middle-aged man who had recovered from COVID-19.

The rearrangement uses TRBV27 and TRBJ1-6; a weak D match, TRBD1 (5 bases). V dropped 2 bases and J dropped 0 bases, with 14 bases sitting between them. Germline lookup yields CDR1 MNHEY and CDR2 SMNVEV (reference sequence). The CDR3 is 18 residues long. In nucleotides, the CDR3 is TGTGCCAGCAGTTTAAGTGGGCAGGGTGGCTCCTATAATTCACCCCTCCACTTT. Translated: CASSLSGQGGSYNSPLHF.

The chain employs TRBV27 and TRBJ1-1, with D unresolved. The ends were cut back, 5 bases at V and 0 bases at J, with 10 bases in the middle. The CDR3 runs to 14 residues. Germline CDR1 and CDR2: MNHEY and SMNVEV (reference sequence). CDR3 region: CASSPAEMNTEAFF. CDR3 coding DNA: TGTGCCAGCAGTCCCGCGGAAATGAACACTGAAGCTTTCTTT.

This chain links TRBV10-3 with TRBJ1-6; D is undetermined. This CDR3 comprises 16 residues. Germline loops: CDR1 ENHRY, CDR2 SYGVKD. Between the trimmed V and J ends, which lost 3 bases and 0 bases, there was a span of 9 bases. The CDR3 region is CAISDSPSSYNSPLHF. The CDR3 region has the DNA TGTGCCATCAGTGATTCACCGAGCTCCTATAATTCACCCCTCCACTTT.

The chain couples TRBV12-3 or TRBV12-4 to TRBJ1-5, with D hard to call. V lost 6 bases and J lost 16, with 19 bases in between. The CDR3 is 12 amino acids. The CDR3 bases are TGTGCCAGCAGCCCGCCCGGGGAACTCCGTCATTTT. It yields the protein CASSPPGELRHF.

This clone was observed a few times. The rearrangement links TRBV14 to TRBJ2-3; 7 nucleotides match TRBD2. Germline CDR1 reads SGHDN; CDR2 reads FVKESK. J gave up 6 bases and V 4 bases, and 13 bases lay outside the gene matches. This CDR3 is 16 amino acids long. The CDR3 DNA follows: TGTGCCAGCAGCCGACTATCCGGGGGGTCGGGGGATACGCAGTATTTT. The encoded protein is CASSRLSGGSGDTQYF.

The chain couples TRBV29-1 to TRBJ2-1; TRBD1 is a possible D gene (6 bases). Trimming removed 2 bases from V and 4 bases from J, with 12 bases in between. Germline V lookup: CDR1 SQVTM, CDR2 ANQGSEA. This CDR3 is 14 amino acids long. The CDR3 region is CSVESQGWYNEQFF. Here the CDR3 DNA reads TGCAGCGTTGAATCCCAGGGGTGGTACAATGAGCAGTTCTTC.

The J gene is TRBJ1-5, the V gene TRBV11-2; D perhaps matches TRBD1 (5 bases). The CDR3 has 15 residues. Germline CDR1 SGHAT, CDR2 FQNNGV. Trimming cost V 4 bases and J 6 bases, with 16 bases left between them. CDR3: CASSSGGGPGQPQHF. The CDR3 nucleotides read TGTGCCAGCAGCTCGGGGGGAGGGCCAGGTCAGCCCCAGCATTTT.

This chain links TRBV28 with TRBJ2-7; D remains ambiguous. This CDR3 contains 16 residues. CDR1 is MDHEN, CDR2 SYDVKM, per germline. Between the trimmed V and J ends, which lost 3 bases and 2 bases, there was a span of 17 bases. The CDR3 loop is CASSFHLSELTYEQYF. In DNA form, the CDR3 reads TGTGCCAGCAGTTTCCATCTTAGTGAATTGACCTACGAGCAGTACTTC.

V and J are TRBV27 and TRBJ2-5, with D unresolved. CDR3 length equals 15 residues. Trimming pared 3 bases from V and 1 base from J, leaving 12 bases between. The germline V gene has CDR1 MNHEY and CDR2 SMNVEV (reference sequence). CDR3 DNA sequence: TGTGCCAGCAGTTTGGGCCAATCCGTCCAAGAGACCCAGTACTTC. As protein: CASSLGQSVQETQYF.

The chain couples TRBV14 to TRBJ2-2; a possible D gene is TRBD1 (6 bases). This CDR3 contains 16 residues. V lost 1 base and J 7 bases, leaving 16 bases between the germline ends. Germline-derived CDR1 and CDR2 are SGHDN and FVKESK. CDR3 residues: CASSQVTGLRGGELFF. The CDR3 nucleotides are TGTGCCAGCAGCCAAGTTACAGGGTTGAGAGGCGGGGAGCTGTTTTTT.

This chain uses TRBV2 with TRBJ1-2; the D gene is possibly TRBD1 (6 bases). Germline CDR1 reads SNHLY; CDR2 reads FYNNEI. V lost 5 bases to trimming and J lost 7 bases, with 14 bases between them. The CDR3 runs 13 residues. This CDR3 is CASSSGGISGYTF. In DNA form, the CDR3 reads TGTGCCAGCAGTAGTGGGGGCATAAGTGGCTACACCTTC. Supplemented by reference TRBV2 and TRBJ1-2, the full variable domain reads EPEVTQTPSHQVTQMGQEVILRCVPISNHLYFYWYRQILGQKVEFLVSFYNNEISEKSEIFDDQFSVERPDGSNFTLKIRSTKLEDSAMYFCASSSGGISGYTFGSGTRLTVV.

This clone was detected only once. This rearrangement joins TRBV11-2 to TRBJ1-1; possible D gene TRBD1, 6 bases. V shed 6 bases and J shed 0 bases, with 20 bases lying between them. This CDR3 region has 17 residues. Germline CDR1 SGHAT, CDR2 FQNNGV. The CDR3 DNA sequence: TGTGCCAGCAGTAAACAGGGAAATAGGGCTTTGAACACTGAAGCTTTCTTT. Protein product: CASSKQGNRALNTEAFF.

This clone was seen just once. This chain joins TRBV28 and TRBJ2-7, with D unresolved. This CDR3 comprises 19 residues. The germline V gene encodes CDR1 MDHEN and CDR2 SYDVKM. Trimming took off 5 bases at V and 1 base at J, with 27 bases between the two ends. The CDR3 loop is CASSLPKSLPGPLSYEQYF. CDR3 bases: TGTGCCAGCAGTCTACCCAAATCACTCCCGGGTCCTTTATCCTACGAGCAGTACTTC.

The rearrangement uses TRBV5-8 and TRBJ1-1, with 9 bases identical to TRBD1. From germline, CDR1 is SGHTS and CDR2 YDEGEE. There are 16 residues in the CDR3. The V and J ends lost 0 bases and 6 bases, in that order; junction bases with no gene match: 9. Here the CDR3 reads CASSLGRDRVLAEAFF. CDR3 DNA: TGTGCCAGCAGCTTGGGAAGGGACAGGGTGCTGGCTGAAGCTTTCTTT.

The V call is TRBV11-2, the J call TRBJ1-5; no firm D call. Trimming cost V 2 bases and J 0 bases, with 5 bases left between them. The CDR3 has 14 residues. The germline V gene has CDR1 SGHAT and CDR2 FQNNGV. This chain's CDR3 is CASSLTSSNQPQHF. CDR3 in DNA: TGTGCCAGCAGCTTAACAAGTAGCAATCAGCCCCAGCATTTT.

J is TRBJ1-2 and V is TRBV20-1, with no clear D. Germline V gene data show CDR1 as DFQATT and CDR2 as SNEGSKA (reference sequence). This CDR3 is built from 11 residues. Trimming removed 5 bases from V and 7 bases from J, with 11 bases in between. The CDR3 DNA sequence: TGCAGTGCTGCGAACTATAGTGGCTACACCTTC. Residues: CSAANYSGYTF.

This clone was detected many times. The chain uses TRBV7-3 and TRBJ2-7; the match to TRBD1 covers 7 bases. The germline V gene encodes CDR1 SGHTA and CDR2 FQGTGA. The CDR3 is 14 residues long. The junction had 9 bases not matched to a gene; V was cut back by 5 bases and J by 5 bases. The CDR3 here is CASSPLGGLNEQYF. CDR3 coding DNA: TGTGCCAGCAGCCCCTTAGGGGGCTTGAACGAGCAGTACTTC.

This rearrangement joins TRBV28 to TRBJ2-7; 8 bases match TRBD2. This CDR3 contains 15 residues. The V gene end was trimmed by 2 bases and the J gene end by 4 bases; junction bases not matched to a gene: 7. Germline CDR1 is MDHEN and CDR2 is SYDVKM. CDR3 nucleotides: TGTGCCAGCAGTTTAAGGACTAGCTTACTTTACGAGCAGTACTTC. Translation gives CASSLRTSLLYEQYF.

The chain couples TRBV5-1 to TRBJ2-5; D might be TRBD2 (5 bases). The CDR3 is 14 residues long. Trimming shortened V by 4 bases and J by 5 bases, and 15 bases separated the two germline ends. Germline lookup yields CDR1 SGHRS and CDR2 YFSETQ. The CDR3 here is CASSTGSGEETQYF. The CDR3, as DNA: TGCGCCAGCAGCACGGGGTCCGGGGAGGAGACCCAGTACTTC.

The chain links TRBV29-1 to TRBJ2-7, with D possibly matching TRBD1 (6 bases). Trimming removed 3 bases from V and 0 bases from J, with 15 bases in between. Per the germline V gene, CDR1 is SQVTM and CDR2 is ANQGSEA. CDR3 length: 15 residues. The CDR3 region is CSVEVARGYSYEQYF. The DNA of the CDR3 is TGCAGCGTTGAGGTCGCCAGGGGCTACTCCTACGAGCAGTACTTC.

V gene TRBV27 combines with J gene TRBJ1-2; 9 positions agree with TRBD1. The CDR3 totals 15 residues. Trimming took 0 bases from V and 6 from J; bases not matched to a gene: 5. The germline gives CDR1 MNHEY, CDR2 SMNVEV (reference sequence). The CDR3 protein is CASSLSGTGLNGYTF. CDR3 nucleotide sequence: TGTGCCAGCAGTTTATCGGGGACAGGGTTGAATGGCTACACCTTC.

The rearrangement uses TRBV5-1 and TRBJ2-1, with 8 bases identical to TRBD1. The germline V gene has CDR1 SGHRS and CDR2 YFSETQ. CDR3 length equals 15 residues. With 1 base clipped from V and 4 bases from J, the junction kept 4 bases outside the gene matches. The CDR3, as DNA: TGCGCCAGCAGCTTGCCTTACAGGGGGTACAATGAGCAGTTCTTC. This gives the protein CASSLPYRGYNEQFF.

The V and J genes are TRBV9 and TRBJ1-6, with D possibly TRBD1 on 6 matching bases. This CDR3 has 15 residues. The germline V gene has CDR1 SGDLS and CDR2 YYNGEE. Between the trimmed V and J ends, which lost 3 bases and 7 bases, there was a span of 14 bases. This chain's CDR3 is CASSGAGTPNSPLHF. The CDR3 DNA is TGTGCCAGCAGCGGGGCCGGGACACCAAATTCACCCCTCCACTTT.

The rearrangement uses TRBV29-1 and TRBJ1-2; 11 nucleotides agree with TRBD1. V trimming: 6 bases; J trimming: 4 bases; junction bases outside the gene matches: 10. The CDR3 extends over 15 amino acids. Per the germline V gene, CDR1 is SQVTM and CDR2 is ANQGSEA. The CDR3: CSVRSWTGGAYGYTF. In DNA form, the CDR3 reads TGCAGCGTCCGAAGCTGGACAGGGGGCGCCTATGGCTACACCTTC. The full variable domain, completed using reference TRBV29-1 and TRBJ1-2, is SAVISQKPSRDICQRGTSLTIQCQVDSQVTMMFWYRQQPGQSLTLIATANQGSEATYESGFVIDKFPISRPNLTFSTLTVSNMSPEDSSIYLCSVRSWTGGAYGYTFGSGTRLTVV.

The J gene is TRBJ1-2, the V gene TRBV6-4; 9 positions match TRBD1. This CDR3 has 17 residues. From germline, CDR1 is MRHNA and CDR2 SNTAGT. With V trimmed by 6 bases and J by 2 bases, 13 bases remained unmatched. CDR3 bases: TGTGCCAGCAGAGACCGCCGGGACAGGGTTTTAAACTATGGCTACACCTTC. Its protein product is CASRDRRDRVLNYGYTF.

The chain recombines TRBV5-1 with TRBJ2-1, with TRBD2 matching 7 bases. Germline CDR1 is SGHRS and CDR2 is YFSETQ. Trimming took 0 bases from V and 7 from J; bases not matched to a gene: 10. CDR3 size: 16 residues. Here the CDR3 DNA reads TGCGCCAGCAGCTTGGTAGGGGCGGGGAGGGTGAATGAGCAGTTCTTC. The encoded protein is CASSLVGAGRVNEQFF.

The J gene is TRBJ1-2, the V gene TRBV3-1 (or the pseudogene TRBV3-2); the match to TRBD1 covers 8 bases. The CDR3 runs 14 residues. The trim removed 4 bases at V and 3 bases at J, leaving 4 bases unmatched. CDR1 is LGHDT, CDR2 YNNKEL, per germline (reference sequence). The DNA for the CDR3 is TGTGCCAGCAGCCCCCAGACAGGGGACTATGGCTACACCTTC. It encodes CASSPQTGDYGYTF.